Below, 9 T cell receptor beta chains from the same sample are listed, as sequenced in a study of CD8+ T cells in alopecia areata. Sequencing relied on a cDNA template that was reverse transcribed from extracted RNA. Method: immunoSEQ multiplex PCR; TCRdb's copy keeps in-frame clones and lacks some. The table has 95,000 to 110,000 clones, 55% seen once. Sample: CD4+ T cells sorted from blood. These receptors were collected from a human donor in good health.

The chain joins TRBV5-1 to TRBJ2-5; 9 bases line up with TRBD1. The V gene's germline CDR1 is SGHRS and CDR2 YFSETQ. CDR3 size: 17 residues. Losses at the gene ends were 3 bases for V and 5 bases for J; bases not matched to a gene: 14. The CDR3, as DNA: TGCGCCAGCAGCTCCAGACCTAACAGGGGGCTTCTGGAGACCCAGTACTTC. Translated: CASSSRPNRGLLETQYF.

The chain combines TRBV4-1 with TRBJ1-2, with D perhaps matching TRBD1 (5 bases). Per germline, CDR1 MGHRA and CDR2 YSYEKL. V was clipped by 0 bases and J by 4 bases, with 12 bases between them. The CDR3 contains 15 residues. The CDR3 nucleotides are TGCGCCAGCAGCCAAGAACCAGGGTCCAGCTATGGCTACACCTTC. This encodes CASSQEPGSSYGYTF.

The rearrangement uses TRBV18 and TRBJ2-1; perhaps D is TRBD1 or TRBD2 (6 bases each). The CDR3 is 17 residues long. Looked up from germline, CDR1 is KGHSH and CDR2 is LQKENI. V was cut by 0 bases and J by 7 bases, with 19 bases left in between. The CDR3 here is CASSPPYAGAGGNEQFF. The CDR3 nucleotides read TGTGCCAGCTCACCACCGTATGCAGGGGCCGGAGGGAATGAGCAGTTCTTC.

This rearrangement joins TRBV15 to TRBJ2-5, with no clear D. This CDR3 is 12 amino acids long. CDR1 LNHNV and CDR2 YYDKDF come from the germline V gene (reference sequence). Deletions cut 5 bases from V and 2 bases from J, with 6 bases between. As DNA, the CDR3 is TGTGCCACCAGCGTCTGGCAAGAGACCCAGTACTTC. Translated, it gives CATSVWQETQYF.

This chain uses TRBV7-2 with TRBJ2-2, with D unclear. V lost 6 bases and J lost 1, with 9 bases in between. CDR1 is SGHTA and CDR2 is FQGNSA in the germline V gene. The CDR3 spans 14 residues. The CDR3 DNA sequence: TGTGCCAGCAGACCTACAAAGAACACCGGGGAGCTGTTTTTT. The encoded protein is CASRPTKNTGELFF.

This sequence joins TRBV6-6 and TRBJ1-1, with 10 nucleotides matching TRBD1. Germline CDR1 MNHNY, CDR2 SVGAGI (reference sequence). With V trimmed by 8 bases and J by 3 bases, 6 bases remained unmatched. The CDR3 sequence is 14 residues long. The CDR3 region is CASLRQGADTEAFF. Here the CDR3 DNA reads TGTGCCAGCCTGCGACAGGGGGCGGACACTGAAGCTTTCTTT.

In its sample, this clone was seen a few times. The rearrangement links TRBV29-1 to TRBJ2-3, with no clear D. Trimming pared 1 base from V and 3 bases from J, leaving 11 bases between. This CDR3 contains 14 residues. CDR1 is SQVTM and CDR2 is ANQGSEA in the germline V gene. In DNA, the CDR3 is TGCAGCGTTGAAGTAGGAAGCGTTACAGATACGCAGTATTTT. Residues: CSVEVGSVTDTQYF.

V usage is TRBV29-1 and J usage is TRBJ1-2; no clear D gene. Trimming removed 0 bases at V and 6 bases at J, with 8 bases between. Germline values: CDR1 SQVTM, CDR2 ANQGSEA. The CDR3 covers 12 residues. The CDR3: CSVEDGKNGYTF. As DNA, the CDR3 is TGCAGCGTTGAAGATGGAAAAAATGGCTACACCTTC.

The J gene is TRBJ2-7, the V gene TRBV7-9, with D possibly TRBD1 on 5 matching bases. CDR1 and CDR2 (germline): SEHNR, FQNEAQ (reference sequence). The CDR3 is 14 amino acids. V was clipped by 2 bases and J by 3 bases, with 11 bases between them. The CDR3 region has the DNA TGTGCCAGCAGCTTACAGGGCATTAACTACGAGCAGTACTTC. Protein sequence: CASSLQGINYEQYF.